This TCR beta chain emerged from a study of response to subunit inactivated influenza vaccine. One entry per CDR3 protein, called by TCRdb with MiXCR from the RT-PCR reads. The table shows some 540,000 distinct CDR3 sequences, with approximately 24% occurring only once. These records were also assigned to another study, of T cells expressing NK-cell markers. Per that paper: UMIs were included in TCR beta cDNA generated by 5'RACE template switching.

Material: CD4+ T cells sorted from PBMCs, obtained less than 13 days after vaccination. This TCR was recovered from a man aged 45-60 years who received an inactivated influenza vaccine.

The CDR3 region is CASPWGGSPNEQFF. The CDR3 DNA reads TGTGCCTCCCCATGGGGGGGGAGCCCTAATGAGCAGTTCTTC. This sequence joins TRBV30 and TRBJ2-1, with 7 positions matching TRBD2. Germline V gene lookup returns CDR1 GTSNPN and CDR2 SVGIG (reference sequence). The V gene end was trimmed by 7 bases and the J gene end by 7 bases; junction bases not matched to a gene: 13. The CDR3 spans 14 residues.